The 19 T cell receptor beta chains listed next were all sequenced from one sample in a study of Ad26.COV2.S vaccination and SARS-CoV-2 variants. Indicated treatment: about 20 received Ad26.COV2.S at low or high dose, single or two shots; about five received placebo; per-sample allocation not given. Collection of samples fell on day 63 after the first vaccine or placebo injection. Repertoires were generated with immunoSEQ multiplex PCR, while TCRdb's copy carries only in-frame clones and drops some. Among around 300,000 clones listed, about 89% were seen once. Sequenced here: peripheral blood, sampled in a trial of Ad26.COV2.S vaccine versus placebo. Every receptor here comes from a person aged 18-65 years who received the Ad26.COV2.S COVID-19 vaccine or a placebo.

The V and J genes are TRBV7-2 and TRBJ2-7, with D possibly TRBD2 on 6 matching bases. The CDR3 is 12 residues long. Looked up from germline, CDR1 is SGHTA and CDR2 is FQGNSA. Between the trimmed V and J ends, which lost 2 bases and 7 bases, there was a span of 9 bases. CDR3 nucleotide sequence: TGTGCCAGCAGCTTATGGGGGAGGGAGCAGTACTTC. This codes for CASSLWGREQYF. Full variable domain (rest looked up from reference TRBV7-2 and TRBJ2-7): GAGVSQSPSNKVTEKGKDVELRCDPISGHTALYWYRQSLGQGLEFLIYFQGNSAPDKSGLPSDRFSAERTGGSVSTLTIQRTQQEDSAVYLCASSLWGREQYFGPGTRLTVT.

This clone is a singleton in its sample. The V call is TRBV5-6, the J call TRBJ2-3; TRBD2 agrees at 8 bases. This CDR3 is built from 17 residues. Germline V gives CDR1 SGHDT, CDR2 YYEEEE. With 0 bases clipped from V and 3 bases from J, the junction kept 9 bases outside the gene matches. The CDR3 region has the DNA TGTGCCAGCAGCTTGGCTCTCGGGGGGGCCTATACAGATACGCAGTATTTT. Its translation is CASSLALGGAYTDTQYF.

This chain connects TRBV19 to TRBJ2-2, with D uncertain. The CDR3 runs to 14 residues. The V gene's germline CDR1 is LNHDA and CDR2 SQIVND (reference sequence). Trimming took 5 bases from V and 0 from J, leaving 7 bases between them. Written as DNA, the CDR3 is TGTGCCAGTAGTGAAGGGTCGAACACCGGGGAGCTGTTTTTT. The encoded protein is CASSEGSNTGELFF.

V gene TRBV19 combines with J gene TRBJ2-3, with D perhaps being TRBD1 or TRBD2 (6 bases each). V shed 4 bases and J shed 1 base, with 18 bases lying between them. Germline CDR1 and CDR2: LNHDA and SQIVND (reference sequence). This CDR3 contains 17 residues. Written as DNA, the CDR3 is TGTGCCAGTAGTAGTTTTTCCGGGGGCATCCGCACAGATACGCAGTATTTT. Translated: CASSSFSGGIRTDTQYF.

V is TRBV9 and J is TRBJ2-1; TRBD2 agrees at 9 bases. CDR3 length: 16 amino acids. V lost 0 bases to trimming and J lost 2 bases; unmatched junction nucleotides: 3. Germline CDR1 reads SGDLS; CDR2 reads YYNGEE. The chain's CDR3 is CASSVVVAGAYNEQFF. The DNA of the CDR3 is TGTGCCAGCAGCGTAGTAGTAGCGGGGGCCTACAATGAGCAGTTCTTC.

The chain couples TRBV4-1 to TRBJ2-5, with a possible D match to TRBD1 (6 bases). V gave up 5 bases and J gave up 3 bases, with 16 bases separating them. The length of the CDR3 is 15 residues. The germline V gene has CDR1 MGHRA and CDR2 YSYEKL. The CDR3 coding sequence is TGCGCCAGCAGCGTGGGGCCAGGGGAAGAAGAGACCCAGTACTTC. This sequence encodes CASSVGPGEEETQYF.

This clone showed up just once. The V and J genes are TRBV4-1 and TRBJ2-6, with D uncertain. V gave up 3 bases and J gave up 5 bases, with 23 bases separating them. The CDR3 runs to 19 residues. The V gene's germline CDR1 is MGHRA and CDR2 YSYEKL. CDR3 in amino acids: CASSHPLNPTASRANVLTF. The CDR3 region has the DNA TGCGCCAGCAGCCACCCACTTAACCCGACTGCCTCCAGGGCCAACGTCCTGACTTTC.

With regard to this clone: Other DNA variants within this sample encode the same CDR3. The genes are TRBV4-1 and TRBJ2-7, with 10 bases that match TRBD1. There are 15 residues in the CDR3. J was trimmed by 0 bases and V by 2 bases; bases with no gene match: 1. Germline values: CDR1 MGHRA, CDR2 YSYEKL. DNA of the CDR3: TGCGCCAGCAGCCAAAGACAGGGGGCCTCCTACGAGCAGTACTTC. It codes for CASSQRQGASYEQYF.

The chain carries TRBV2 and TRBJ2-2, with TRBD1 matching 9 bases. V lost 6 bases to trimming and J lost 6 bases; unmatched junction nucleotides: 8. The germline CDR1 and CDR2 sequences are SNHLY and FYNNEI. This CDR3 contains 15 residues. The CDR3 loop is CASRADRGRAGELFF. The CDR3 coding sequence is TGTGCCAGCAGGGCGGACAGGGGTAGGGCCGGGGAGCTGTTTTTT.

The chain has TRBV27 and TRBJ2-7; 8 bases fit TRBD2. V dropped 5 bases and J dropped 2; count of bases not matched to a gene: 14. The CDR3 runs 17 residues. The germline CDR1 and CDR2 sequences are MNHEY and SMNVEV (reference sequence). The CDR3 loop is CASSVVWGAGGPYEQYF. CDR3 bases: TGTGCCAGCAGTGTGGTTTGGGGGGCGGGGGGCCCCTACGAGCAGTACTTC.

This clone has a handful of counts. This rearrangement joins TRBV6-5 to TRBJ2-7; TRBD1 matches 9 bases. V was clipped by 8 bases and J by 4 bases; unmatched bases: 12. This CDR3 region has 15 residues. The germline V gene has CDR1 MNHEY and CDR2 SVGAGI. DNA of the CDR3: TGTGCCAGCGCTCGTTCGGGACAGGGATATTACGAGCAGTACTTC. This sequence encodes CASARSGQGYYEQYF.

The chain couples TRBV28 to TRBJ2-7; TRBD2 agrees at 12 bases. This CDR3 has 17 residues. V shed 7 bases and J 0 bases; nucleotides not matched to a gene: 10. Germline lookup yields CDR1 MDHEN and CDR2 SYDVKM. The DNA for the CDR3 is TGTGCCAGCACCCGGGGGCTAGCGGGAGGGGGCTCCTACGAGCAGTACTTC. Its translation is CASTRGLAGGGSYEQYF.

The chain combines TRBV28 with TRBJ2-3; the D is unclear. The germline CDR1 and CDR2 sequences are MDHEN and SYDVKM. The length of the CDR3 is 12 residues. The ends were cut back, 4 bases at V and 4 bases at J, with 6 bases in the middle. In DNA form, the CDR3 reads TGTGCCAGCAGTTCTCAACCAGATACGCAGTATTTT. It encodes CASSSQPDTQYF.

The CDR3 sequence is CSVEVRRLEQFF. For the CDR3, the DNA is TGCAGCGTTGAAGTCCGCAGGCTTGAGCAGTTCTTC. The chain links TRBV29-1 to TRBJ2-1; D unclear. V lost 1 base and J lost 9, with 10 bases in between. Germline V gene sequence: CDR1 SQVTM, CDR2 ANQGSEA. CDR3 length: 12 residues.

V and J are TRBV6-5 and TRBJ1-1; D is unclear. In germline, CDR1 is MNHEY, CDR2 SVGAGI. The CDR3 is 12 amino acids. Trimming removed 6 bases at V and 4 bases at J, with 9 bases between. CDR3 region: CASRATITEAFF. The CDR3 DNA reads TGTGCCAGCAGGGCTACGATCACTGAAGCTTTCTTT.

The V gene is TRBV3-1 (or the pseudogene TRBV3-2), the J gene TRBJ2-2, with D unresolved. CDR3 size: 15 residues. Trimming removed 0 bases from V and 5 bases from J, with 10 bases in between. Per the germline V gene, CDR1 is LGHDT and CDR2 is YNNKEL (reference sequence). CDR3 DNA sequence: TGTGCCAGCAGCCAAGATATAACCGAGACCGGGGAGCTGTTTTTT. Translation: CASSQDITETGELFF.

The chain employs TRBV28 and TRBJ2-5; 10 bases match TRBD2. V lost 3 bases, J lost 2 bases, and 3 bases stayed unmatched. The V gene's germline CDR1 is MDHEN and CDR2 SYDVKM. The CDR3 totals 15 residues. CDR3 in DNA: TGTGCCAGCAGTTTCACTAGCGGGGAACAAGAGACCCAGTACTTC. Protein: CASSFTSGEQETQYF.

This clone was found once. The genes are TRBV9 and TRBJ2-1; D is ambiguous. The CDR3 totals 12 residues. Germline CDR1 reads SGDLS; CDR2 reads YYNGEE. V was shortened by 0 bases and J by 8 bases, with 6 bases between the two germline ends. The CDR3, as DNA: TGTGCCAGCAGCGTAGTACCCCATGAGCAGTTCTTC. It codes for CASSVVPHEQFF. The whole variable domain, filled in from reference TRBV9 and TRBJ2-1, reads DSGVTQTPKHLITATGQRVTLRCSPRSGDLSVYWYQQSLDQGLQFLIQYYNGEERAKGNILERFSAQQFPDLHSELNLSSLELGDSALYFCASSVVPHEQFFGPGTRLTVL.

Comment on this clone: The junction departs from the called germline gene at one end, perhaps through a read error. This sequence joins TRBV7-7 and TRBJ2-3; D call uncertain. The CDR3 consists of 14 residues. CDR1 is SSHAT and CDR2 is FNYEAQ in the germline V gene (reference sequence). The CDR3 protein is CASSPSRSTDTQYF. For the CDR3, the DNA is TGTGCTAGCAGCCCCTCCCGTAGCACAGATACGCAGTATTTT.